The T cell receptor beta chain under discussion was sequenced for a study of beta chain features in type 1 diabetes. This clone was picked up a small number of times. What it recognizes is unknown. Sequenced material consisted of expressed TCRB transcripts (all of the isolated RNA was reverse transcribed). Clones were sequenced by immunoSEQ multiplex PCR, and TCRdb holds only the in-frame ones, with some missing. The sample shows 300,000 to 350,000 clones, approximately 14% of them seen only once. One heparinised blood draw, averaging about 120 mL, came from each donor. Staining for CD45RO/CCR7/CD25/CD127/CD95/CD27 allowed sorting of CD4+ naive, central memory, regulatory and stem cell-like memory cells. Study-level points and caveats: Sequencing from cDNA could over-represent high-TCR-expressing cells.

CDR1 and CDR2 (germline): MNHEY, SVGAGI. The CDR3 covers 12 residues. Trimming stripped 5 bases from V and 9 bases from J, with 10 bases between. The specimen was central memory CD4+ T cells from blood. This TCR was sampled from a man aged 30-40 years in good health. The chain recombines TRBV6-5 with TRBJ2-2, with D perhaps given as TRBD1 or TRBD2 (6 bases each). The CDR3 sequence is CASSRGPRELFF. The CDR3 DNA is TGTGCCAGCAGTCGGGGGCCACGGGAGCTGTTTTTT.